Listed here are 27 T cell receptor beta chains from one sample, sequenced in a study of shared clonotypes between healthy human individuals. Only in-frame clones appear in the TCRdb table, and some are missing; sequencing was by immunoSEQ multiplex PCR. Here the sample spans approximately 2,000,000 clones, 93% being singletons. CD45RO-negative, CCR7-positively selected cells formed the naive CD8 fraction, excluding terminally differentiated effector memory CD45RA+ cells. Sequencing was performed on naive CD8+ T cells from PBMCs. The receptors come from a man between 18 and 35 years old in good health. Some clones in this sample may be carry-over from other donors' samples.

V gene TRBV19 combines with J gene TRBJ1-4; D uncertain. This CDR3 has 14 amino acids. V lost 7 bases to trimming and J lost 3 bases, with 12 bases between them. Per the germline V gene, CDR1 is LNHDA and CDR2 is SQIVND (reference sequence). The CDR3 sequence: CASMGSRANEKLFF. CDR3 coding DNA: TGTGCCAGTATGGGCTCGCGGGCTAATGAAAAACTGTTTTTT.

This clone was counted a single time. At the DNA level, this CDR3 is encoded by other sequences in the same sample as well. The chain joins TRBV27 to TRBJ1-5; maybe TRBD1 (6 bases). Trimming shortened V by 5 bases and J by 4 bases, and 12 bases separated the two germline ends. CDR3 length: 14 residues. CDR1 is MNHEY and CDR2 is SMNVEV in the germline V gene (reference sequence). The CDR3 reads CASSPRGGNQPQHF. DNA of the CDR3: TGTGCCAGCAGTCCCAGGGGCGGGAATCAGCCCCAGCATTTT.

The chain recombines TRBV5-5 with TRBJ2-7, with D perhaps TRBD1 (5 bases). The CDR3 consists of 17 residues. Germline-derived CDR1 and CDR2 are SGHKS and YYEKEE (reference sequence). V gave up 3 bases and J gave up 2 bases, with 21 bases separating them. This CDR3 is CASSSSLTATSPYEQYF. CDR3 bases: TGTGCCAGCAGCTCCTCCCTGACAGCTACATCCCCCTACGAGCAGTACTTC.

On this clone itself: Other nucleotide sequences in the sample specify the same CDR3. The chain uses TRBV28 and TRBJ2-7; 9 bases match TRBD2. The CDR3 spans 14 residues. Germline CDR1 is MDHEN and CDR2 is SYDVKM. The J segment lost 7 bases and the V segment lost 3 bases, leaving 7 bases of the junction unmatched. This CDR3 reads CASSLAGGPGEQYF. CDR3 coding DNA: TGTGCCAGCAGTTTGGCGGGAGGGCCAGGAGAGCAGTACTTC.

About this clone itself: Other nucleotide sequences in the sample specify the same CDR3. This chain links TRBV27 with TRBJ1-1; D remains ambiguous. The ends were cut back, 3 bases at V and 0 bases at J, with 8 bases in the middle. The V gene's germline CDR1 is MNHEY and CDR2 SMNVEV (reference sequence). The CDR3 has 14 amino acids. The CDR3 loop is CASSFGGMNTEAFF. CDR3 nucleotide sequence: TGTGCCAGCAGTTTCGGTGGGATGAACACTGAAGCTTTCTTT.

This chain uses TRBV9 with TRBJ2-7; D may be TRBD1 or TRBD2 (5 bases each). Between the trimmed V and J ends, which lost 3 bases and 0 bases, there was a span of 19 bases. Looked up from germline, CDR1 is SGDLS and CDR2 is YYNGEE. The CDR3 consists of 17 residues. This CDR3 reads CASSDNPGTWSSYEQYF. The CDR3 nucleotides are TGTGCCAGCAGCGACAATCCCGGGACCTGGAGCTCCTACGAGCAGTACTTC.

The CDR3: CASSPVEGTYNEQFF. The CDR3 DNA is TGTGCCAGCTCACCTGTGGAGGGGACCTACAATGAGCAGTTCTTC. The J gene is TRBJ2-1, the V gene TRBV18, with D possibly being TRBD2 (6 bases). V shed 3 bases and J shed 2 bases, with 11 bases lying between them. The germline V gene has CDR1 KGHSH and CDR2 LQKENI. The CDR3 has 15 residues.

The chain carries TRBV10-1 and TRBJ2-5; D not certain. The CDR3 runs 13 residues. Germline V gives CDR1 WNHNN, CDR2 SYGVQD (reference sequence). The germline V and J ends were trimmed by 2 bases and 3 bases, with 7 bases remaining between them. The CDR3 sequence: CASSEHIKETQYF. CDR3 nucleotide sequence: TGCGCCAGCAGTGAGCATATCAAAGAGACCCAGTACTTC.

This clone occurred once. The J gene is TRBJ2-3, the V gene TRBV11-2; 10 bases align to TRBD2. The CDR3 length is 19 residues. Trimming cost V 5 bases and J 4 bases; bases outside gene matches: 18. Per the germline V gene, CDR1 is SGHAT and CDR2 is FQNNGV. DNA of the CDR3: TGTGCCAGCAGCCTGACCTCCTTAACTAGCGGGATCGGCTCAGATACGCAGTATTTT. Translation gives CASSLTSLTSGIGSDTQYF.

In nucleotides, the CDR3 is TGTGCCTGGAGTACAGGGTCGGAGGCCTATGGCTACACCTTC. Translation: CAWSTGSEAYGYTF. The rearrangement links TRBV30 to TRBJ1-2, with D perhaps TRBD1 (6 bases). The CDR3 covers 14 residues. Trimming took off 2 bases at V and 4 bases at J, with 14 bases between the two ends. CDR1 is GTSNPN, CDR2 SVGIG, per germline (reference sequence).

This chain connects TRBV6-1 to TRBJ1-1; D unclear. The CDR3 has 13 residues. CDR1 is MNHNS and CDR2 is SASEGT in the germline V gene. Trimming removed 3 bases at V and 10 bases at J, with 15 bases between. CDR3 loop: CASSDKGIFGAFF. The DNA of the CDR3 is TGTGCCAGCAGTGATAAGGGTATCTTTGGAGCTTTCTTT.

The chain carries TRBV11-2 and TRBJ2-2; 8 nucleotides align to TRBD1. This CDR3 contains 16 residues. V was clipped by 5 bases and J by 1 base; unmatched bases: 6. Germline values: CDR1 SGHAT, CDR2 FQNNGV. CDR3 in DNA: TGTGCCAGCAGCACCCGGACAGGGAAGAACACCGGGGAGCTGTTTTTT. It translates to CASSTRTGKNTGELFF. Supplemented by reference TRBV11-2 and TRBJ2-2, the full variable domain reads EAGVAQSPRYKIIEKRQSVAFWCNPISGHATLYWYQQILGQGPKLLIQFQNNGVVDDSQLPKDRFSAERLKGVDSTLKIQPAKLEDSAVYLCASSTRTGKNTGELFFGEGSRLTVL.

For this clone: The same CDR3 is also encoded by other DNA sequences in this sample. The gene calls are TRBV7-6 and TRBJ2-2, with unresolved D. CDR1 and CDR2 from the germline V gene are SGHVS and FNYEAQ. Trimming left V 2 bases short and J 4 bases short, with 5 bases between. The CDR3 sequence is 13 residues long. Here the CDR3 DNA reads TGTGCCAGCAGCTTAAGACTCACCGGGGAGCTGTTTTTT. As protein: CASSLRLTGELFF.

The rearrangement uses TRBV5-5 and TRBJ2-7; D is possibly TRBD1 (5 bases). V was cut by 2 bases and J by 4 bases, with 16 bases left in between. In germline, CDR1 is SGHKS, CDR2 YYEKEE (reference sequence). This CDR3 contains 15 residues. The CDR3 DNA follows: TGTGCCAGCAGCTTATTTGGCAGGGCGGCGTACGAGCAGTACTTC. This sequence encodes CASSLFGRAAYEQYF.

This chain connects TRBV27 to TRBJ1-2; 7 positions match TRBD1. Trimming at V came to 3 bases and at J to 4 bases, leaving 5 bases not matched to a gene. Germline CDR1 is MNHEY and CDR2 is SMNVEV (reference sequence). The CDR3 consists of 14 residues. The CDR3 sequence is CASSLRGRPYGYTF. The CDR3, as DNA: TGTGCCAGCAGTTTGAGGGGGCGCCCCTATGGCTACACCTTC.

V usage is TRBV2 and J usage is TRBJ1-3, with unresolved D. Trimming left V 8 bases short and J 4 bases short, with 15 bases between. The CDR3 totals 14 residues. Germline V gene sequence: CDR1 SNHLY, CDR2 FYNNEI. The chain's CDR3 is CASLRLTAGNTIYF. CDR3 coding DNA: TGTGCCAGCCTGAGACTGACGGCCGGAAACACCATATATTTT.

The gene calls are TRBV7-9 and TRBJ2-1; D gene ambiguous. This CDR3 region has 13 residues. The germline V gene encodes CDR1 SEHNR and CDR2 FQNEAQ (reference sequence). V lost 5 bases to trimming and J lost 4 bases, with 9 bases between them. CDR3 nucleotides: TGTGCCAGCAGCCGGAGCCTTTACAATGAGCAGTTCTTC. Translated, it gives CASSRSLYNEQFF.

The V and J genes are TRBV27 and TRBJ2-7; tentatively, D is TRBD2 (5 bases). Per the germline V gene, CDR1 is MNHEY and CDR2 is SMNVEV (reference sequence). CDR3 length: 12 residues. The V and J ends lost 5 bases and 5 bases respectively, with 10 bases between them. Written as DNA, the CDR3 is TGTGCCAGCAGTCCCTACGGGGACGAGCAGTACTTC. Its translation: CASSPYGDEQYF.

DNA for the CDR3: TGTGCCAGCAGCGTAGAAGCGGGAGGAATCACAGATACGCAGTATTTT. Its translation is CASSVEAGGITDTQYF. The chain uses TRBV9 and TRBJ2-3; 9 bases match TRBD2. This CDR3 spans 16 amino acids. Germline values: CDR1 SGDLS, CDR2 YYNGEE. V shed 0 bases and J 2 bases; nucleotides not matched to a gene: 4.

V is TRBV19 and J is TRBJ1-2; TRBD1 is a possible D gene (5 bases). V was shortened by 7 bases and J by 4 bases, with 13 bases between the two germline ends. The CDR3 is 13 residues long. The germline gives CDR1 LNHDA, CDR2 SQIVND (reference sequence). CDR3 coding DNA: TGTGCCAGTACCCCCGGGACCTTCTATGGCTACACCTTC. Protein product: CASTPGTFYGYTF.

This chain links TRBV19 with TRBJ1-1; no firm D call. Germline CDR1 reads LNHDA; CDR2 reads SQIVND (reference sequence). This CDR3 has 13 residues. V shed 6 bases and J shed 1 base, with 9 bases lying between them. The chain's CDR3 is CASSRQRNTEAFF. In nucleotides, the CDR3 is TGTGCCAGTAGCCGGCAGAGGAACACTGAAGCTTTCTTT.

This chain connects TRBV30 to TRBJ1-6; D is unclear. The CDR3 is 14 amino acids. Germline CDR1 and CDR2: GTSNPN and SVGIG (reference sequence). The V end lost 0 bases, the J end lost 10 bases, and 13 bases lay between the germline ends. The CDR3: CAWSVLEARSPLHF. CDR3 DNA sequence: TGTGCCTGGAGTGTACTTGAGGCTCGATCACCCCTCCACTTT. Drawing the rest from reference TRBV30 and TRBJ1-6, the complete variable domain is SQTIHQWPATLVQPVGSPLSLECTVEGTSNPNLYWYRQAAGRGLQLLFYSVGIGQISSEVPQNLSASRPQDRQFILSSKKLLLSDSGFYLCAWSVLEARSPLHFGNGTRLTVT.

The V gene is TRBV7-6, the J gene TRBJ2-3, with D hard to call. This CDR3 comprises 15 residues. Trimming removed 2 bases from V and 2 bases from J, with 11 bases in between. Germline CDR1 and CDR2: SGHVS and FNYEAQ. The CDR3 DNA is TGTGCCAGCAGCTTACTGGCAGCTCTCACAGATACGCAGTATTTT. This translates into CASSLLAALTDTQYF.

V and J are TRBV6-5 and TRBJ2-3; perhaps D is TRBD1 or TRBD2 (5 bases each). The germline V gene encodes CDR1 MNHEY and CDR2 SVGAGI. There are 12 residues in the CDR3. V lost 6 bases and J 5 bases, leaving 9 bases between the germline ends. CDR3 in amino acids: CASRLRGDTQYF. As DNA, the CDR3 is TGTGCCAGCAGATTGAGGGGAGATACGCAGTATTTT.

The chain combines TRBV6-5 with TRBJ2-7; D remains unclear. The germline gives CDR1 MNHEY, CDR2 SVGAGI. Trimming cost V 6 bases and J 5 bases, with 14 bases left between them. CDR3 length: 13 amino acids. The CDR3 nucleotides are TGTGCCAGCAGCAAGACCTTATGGAACGAGCAGTACTTC. Encoded protein: CASSKTLWNEQYF.

The rearrangement links TRBV28 to TRBJ2-7, with D unclear. The germline V and J ends were trimmed by 7 bases and 0 bases, with 16 bases remaining between them. Germline V gene sequence: CDR1 MDHEN, CDR2 SYDVKM. This CDR3 spans 15 amino acids. The CDR3 loop is CASTTRQLSSYEQYF. CDR3 DNA sequence: TGTGCCAGCACAACACGGCAGCTAAGCTCCTACGAGCAGTACTTC.

The genes are TRBV4-3 and TRBJ2-1, with 8 bases that match TRBD2. V dropped 2 bases and J dropped 4; count of bases not matched to a gene: 13. The CDR3 length is 18 residues. Germline assignment: CDR1 LGHNA and CDR2 YSLEER. CDR3 amino acids: CASSQSSAGREAYNEQFF. For the CDR3, the DNA is TGCGCCAGCAGCCAATCATCCGCGGGGCGGGAGGCGTACAATGAGCAGTTCTTC.